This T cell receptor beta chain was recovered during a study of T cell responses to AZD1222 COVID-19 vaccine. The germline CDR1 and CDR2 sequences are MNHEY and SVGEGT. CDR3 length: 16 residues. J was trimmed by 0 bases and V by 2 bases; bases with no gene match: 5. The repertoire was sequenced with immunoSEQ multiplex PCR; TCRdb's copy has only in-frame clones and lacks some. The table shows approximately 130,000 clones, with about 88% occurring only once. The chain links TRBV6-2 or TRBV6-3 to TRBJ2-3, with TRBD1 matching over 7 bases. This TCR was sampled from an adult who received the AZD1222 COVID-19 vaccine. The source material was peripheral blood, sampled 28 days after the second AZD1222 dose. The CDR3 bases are TGTGCCAGCAGTTACGGGACAGTCAGAAGCACAGATACGCAGTATTTT. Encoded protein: CASSYGTVRSTDTQYF.